The T cell receptor (beta chain) described here comes from a study of T cells in Graves' hyperthyroidism and ophthalmopathy. Absence of ophthalmopathy progression within 18 months defined stable Graves' hyperthyroidism. Patients between 18 and 65 years old had hyperthyroidism, newly diagnosed and lasting under 2 months. The V gene's germline CDR1 is SGHTA and CDR2 FQGNSA. Trimming pared 0 bases from V and 6 bases from J, leaving 6 bases between. The CDR3 totals 13 residues. This clonotype was found many times. Amplification targeted TCR beta CDR3 regions from RNA transcripts. The TCR CDR3 first-round RT-PCR relied on the HTBI primer set. TCRdb recomputed calls from the multiplex PCR reads with MiXCR, one row per CDR3 protein. Counted here are 560,000 or so distinct CDR3 sequences, around 46% occurring once; the ten biggest clones make up just over 8%.

This TCR was sampled from a young woman with Graves' hyperthyroidism. The specimen sequenced was peripheral blood or thyroid tissue (not recorded which). The V call is TRBV7-2, the J call TRBJ1-5; D not resolved. In DNA, the CDR3 is TGTGCCAGCAGCTTAGCAGGGATTCAGCCCCAGCATTTT. Translated: CASSLAGIQPQHF.